This T cell receptor beta chain comes out of a study of T-cell memory formation after mild COVID-19 (dated by TCRdb to about 2021). Background on the whole study: TCR sequence clusters from the two donors were found to be largely donor specific. In a couple of donors, T-cell clones that expanded and contracted after mild COVID-19 were followed by sequencing TCRalpha and TCRbeta repertoires longitudinally. Two young, previously healthy adult volunteers made up the cohort, one male and one female.

This sample was sequenced with an Illumina NovaSeq 6000. TCRalpha and TCRbeta cDNA libraries were constructed by 5'RACE with constant-segment primers, with sample barcodes and unique molecular identifiers being introduced. Trizol reagent was used to extract RNA from every sample. Amplification of the libraries took two PCR steps, and the second step added a second sample barcode plus Illumina TruSeq adapters. Sequencing of libraries was performed on an Illumina NovaSeq with 2 x 150 bp paired-end reads. For the original study's pipeline: Reads were demultiplexed and collapsed into UMI-guided consensus sequences with migec v1.2.7. With mixcr v2.1.11, UMI consensuses were aligned to TRA and TRB V and J templates and assembled into clonotypes. Clonotypes were classified as expanded or contracted when called significant by both edgeR and NoisET, with noise models trained on biological replicates. edgeR calls used a false discovery rate-adjusted p below 0.01 and a log2 fold-change threshold of 1. PCA with hierarchical clustering of max-normalized trajectories of the 1000 most abundant clonotypes was used as exploratory dynamics analysis. Separately sequenced CD4+ and CD8+ repertoires were used to assign a CD4 or CD8 phenotype to each responding clone. Using fastp at Q25 and MiXCR, TCRdb reprocessed the public reads and kept productive beta chains. Each entry is one CDR3 protein sequence, shown with its most common DNA and genes. TCRdb, rather than the study authors, made the V and J calls. The sample yields roughly 350,000 distinct CDR3 sequences; around 21% were counted once. The ten most abundant clones make up approximately 13% of the sample.

PBMCs were isolated by Ficoll-Paque density gradient centrifugation. General conclusions and limits of the study: Contracting CD4+ clones were found mainly in CM and EM memory subsets, while CD8+ clones were enriched in EMRA. Clones that contracted from day 15 to 85 showed balanced CD4/CD8 phenotypes, whereas a second wave of clones that expanded from day 15 to 37 leaned towards CD4+. The detection of some responding clones in pre-infection memory suggests that pre-existing cross-reactive memory T cells joined the SARS-CoV-2 response. The study included only a couple of mild cases, and larger cohorts that include severe cases with pre-infection samples were judged to be necessary. SARS-CoV-2 specificity was not confirmed for the second-wave clones peaking on day 37.

This clonotype was picked up a small number of times. The target of this receptor is not known. No base quality information exists; no much larger clone differs at one position. The germline V gene supplies CDR1 SQVTM and CDR2 ANQGSEA. Germline trimming amounts to 8 bases on V and 1 base on J, with 7 as the count of junction bases outside the gene matches. From cysteine to phenylalanine, the CDR3 is 13 amino acids long. Only the CDR3 part of the read is kept: 39 bases, read in frame from the first base. The sequence was obtained from an adult woman who had mild COVID-19 (a few samples of this study predate the infection). The sample titles of this study are shuffled in the database, so cell type and time point are left out; the donor was told from shared clones. Material for sequencing was PBMCs or a T cell subset sorted from them (not recorded which). The chain is encoded by TRBV29-1 joined to TRBJ2-5; TRBD1 aligns with 7 central bases. The DNA reads as follows: TGCAGCTCCCGGGACAGCTCCCAAGAGACCCAGTACTTC. This yields the protein CSSRDSSQETQYF.